The entry below describes one T cell receptor (beta chain). Only in-frame clones appear in the TCRdb table, and some are missing; sequencing was by immunoSEQ multiplex PCR. The sample contains about 220,000 clones, roughly 76% of which appear only once. Germline V CDR1 and CDR2: SGHDN, FVKESK. This CDR3 contains 14 residues. The V and J ends lost 1 base and 7 bases respectively, with 14 bases between them. The data are from a study of blood T cell repertoires in COVID-19. Looking at the study overall: PBMCs, B-cell-depleted T cells, or T cells provided the cDNA or gDNA that made up the material.

The genes are TRBV14 and TRBJ2-7, with a possible D match to TRBD1 (6 bases). This TCR came from a human donor in a cohort sampled during active COVID-19. The sample consisted of peripheral blood. In nucleotides, the CDR3 is TGTGCCAGCAGCCAAGTAAGGGACACGGGGGAGCAGTACTTC. It is translated as CASSQVRDTGEQYF.